What follows is one T cell receptor (beta chain) and its context. Its antigen is unknown. The sample originates from a study of somatic mutations in cytotoxic T cells in rheumatoid arthritis. Whole-study context: The researchers flow-sorted some T-cell populations stained with V beta antibodies and got nearly 100% purity, and these included V beta1+ cells sequenced for TCRB.

The CD4+ and CD8+ fractions came from positive magnetic bead selection and were purity-checked by flow cytometry. Overall study findings and caveats: Nobody had found out which antigens the expanded CD8+ clones targeted.

Generated by immunoSEQ multiplex PCR, the TCRdb table keeps only in-frame clones and is missing some. The sample lists tens of thousands of clones; roughly 80% were seen once. The sequenced sample consisted of CD8+ T cells sorted from blood. The receptor's source is a man between 40 and 49 years old in good health.

The CDR3 sequence: CASSEGGELFF. For the CDR3, the DNA is TGTGCCAGTAGTGAGGGGGGGGAGCTGTTTTTT. This rearrangement joins TRBV19 to TRBJ2-2; D may correspond to TRBD1 or TRBD2 (5 bases each). Germline V CDR1 and CDR2: LNHDA, SQIVND (reference sequence). Trimming pared 5 bases from V and 8 bases from J, leaving 6 bases between. The CDR3 covers 11 residues. The entire variable domain, with the rest obtained from reference TRBV19 and TRBJ2-2, is as follows: DGGITQSPKYLFRKEGQNVTLSCEQNLNHDAMYWYRQDPGQGLRLIYYSQIVNDFQKGDIAEGYSVSREKKESFPLTVTSAQKNPTAFYLCASSEGGELFFGEGSRLTVL.